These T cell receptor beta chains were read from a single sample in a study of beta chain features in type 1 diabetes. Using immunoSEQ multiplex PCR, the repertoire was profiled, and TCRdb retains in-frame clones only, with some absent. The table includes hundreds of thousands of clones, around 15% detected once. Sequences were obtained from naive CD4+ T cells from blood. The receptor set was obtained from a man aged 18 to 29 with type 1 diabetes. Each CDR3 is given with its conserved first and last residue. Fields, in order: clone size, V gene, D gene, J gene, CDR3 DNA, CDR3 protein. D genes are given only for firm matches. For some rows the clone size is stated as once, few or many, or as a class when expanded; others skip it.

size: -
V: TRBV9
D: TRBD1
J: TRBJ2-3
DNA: TGTGCCAGCAGCGTAGAGGGGGCGAACACAGATACGCAGTATTTT
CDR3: CASSVEGANTDTQYF

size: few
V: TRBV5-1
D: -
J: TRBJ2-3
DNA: TGCGCCAGCAGCCCTGGGACTAGCACAGATACGCAGTATTTT
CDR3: CASSPGTSTDTQYF

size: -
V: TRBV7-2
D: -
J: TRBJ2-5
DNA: TGTGCCAGCGGTTTCGCGGGGAGGGAGACCCAGTACTTC
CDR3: CASGFAGRETQYF

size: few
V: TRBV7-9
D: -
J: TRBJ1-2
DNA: TGTGCCAGCAGCTCCGACCGCGAAAGTAACTATGGCTACACCTTC
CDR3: CASSSDRESNYGYTF

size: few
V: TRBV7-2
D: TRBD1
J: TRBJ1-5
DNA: TGTGCCAGCAGCTTAGGCAGGGGGCGGAATCAGCCCCAGCATTTT
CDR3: CASSLGRGRNQPQHF

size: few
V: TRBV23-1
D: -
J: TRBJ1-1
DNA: TGCGCCAGCAGGACAGAAACCCTCCAAGCTTTCTTT
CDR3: CASRTETLQAFF

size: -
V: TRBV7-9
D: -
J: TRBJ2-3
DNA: TGTGCCAGCAGCCCGCGTTGGGCAGGTAGCACAGATACGCAGTATTTT
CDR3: CASSPRWAGSTDTQYF

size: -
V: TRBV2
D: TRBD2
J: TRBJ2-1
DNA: TGTGCCAGCAGGCGACTAGCGGTTGAGCAGTTCTTC
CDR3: CASRRLAVEQFF

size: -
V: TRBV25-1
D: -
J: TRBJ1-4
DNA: TGTGCCAGCAGTGAATACGAAAAACTGTTTTTT
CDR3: CASSEYEKLFF

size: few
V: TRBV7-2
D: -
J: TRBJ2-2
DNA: TGTGCCAGCAGCCGATTCTTTACGGGGGAGCTGTTTTTT
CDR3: CASSRFFTGELFF

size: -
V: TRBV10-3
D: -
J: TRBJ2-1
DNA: TGTGCCATCAGTGCCGGTACTTTGGGAAATGAGCAGTTCTTC
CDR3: CAISAGTLGNEQFF

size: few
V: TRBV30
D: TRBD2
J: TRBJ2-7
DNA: TGTGCCTGGAGGGAGGCAGCGGGATCCCCCTACGAGCAGTACTTC
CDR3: CAWREAAGSPYEQYF